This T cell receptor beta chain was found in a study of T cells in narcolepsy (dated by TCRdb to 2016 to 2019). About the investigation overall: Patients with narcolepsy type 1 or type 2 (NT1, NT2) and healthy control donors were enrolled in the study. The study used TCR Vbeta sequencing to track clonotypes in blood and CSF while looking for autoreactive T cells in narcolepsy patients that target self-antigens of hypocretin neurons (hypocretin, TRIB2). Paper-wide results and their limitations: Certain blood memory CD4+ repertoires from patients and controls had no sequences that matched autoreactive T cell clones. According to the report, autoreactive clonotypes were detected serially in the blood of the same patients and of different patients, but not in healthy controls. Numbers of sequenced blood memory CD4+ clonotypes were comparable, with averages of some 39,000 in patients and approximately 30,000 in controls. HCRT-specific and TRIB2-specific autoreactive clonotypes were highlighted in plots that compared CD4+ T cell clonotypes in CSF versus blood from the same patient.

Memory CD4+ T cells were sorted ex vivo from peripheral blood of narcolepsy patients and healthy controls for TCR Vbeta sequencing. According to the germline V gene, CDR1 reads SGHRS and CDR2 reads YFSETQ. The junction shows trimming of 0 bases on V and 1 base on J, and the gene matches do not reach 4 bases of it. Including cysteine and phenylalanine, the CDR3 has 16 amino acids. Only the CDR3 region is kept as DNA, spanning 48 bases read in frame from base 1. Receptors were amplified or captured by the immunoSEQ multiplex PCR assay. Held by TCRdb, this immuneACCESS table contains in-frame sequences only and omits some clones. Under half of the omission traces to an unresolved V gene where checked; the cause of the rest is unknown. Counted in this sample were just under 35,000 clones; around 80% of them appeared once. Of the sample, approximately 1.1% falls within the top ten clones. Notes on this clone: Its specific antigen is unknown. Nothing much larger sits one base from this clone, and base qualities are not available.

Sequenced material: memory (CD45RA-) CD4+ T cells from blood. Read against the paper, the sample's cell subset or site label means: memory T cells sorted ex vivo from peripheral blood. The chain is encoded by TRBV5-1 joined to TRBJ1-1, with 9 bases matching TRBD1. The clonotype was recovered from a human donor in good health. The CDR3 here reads CASSLGGTGPNTEAFF. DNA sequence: TGCGCCAGCAGCTTGGGAGGGACAGGGCCGAACACTGAAGCTTTCTTT.